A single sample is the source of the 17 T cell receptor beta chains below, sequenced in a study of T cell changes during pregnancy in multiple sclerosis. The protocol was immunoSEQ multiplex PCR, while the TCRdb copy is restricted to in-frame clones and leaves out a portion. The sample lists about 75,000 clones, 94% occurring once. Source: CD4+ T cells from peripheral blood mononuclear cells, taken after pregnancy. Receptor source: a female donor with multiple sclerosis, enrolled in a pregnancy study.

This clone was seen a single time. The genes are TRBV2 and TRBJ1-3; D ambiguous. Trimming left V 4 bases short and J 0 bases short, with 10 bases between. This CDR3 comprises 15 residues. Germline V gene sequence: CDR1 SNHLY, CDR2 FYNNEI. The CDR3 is CASSVTAHSGNTIYF. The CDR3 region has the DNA TGTGCCAGCAGTGTAACAGCTCACTCTGGAAACACCATATATTTT. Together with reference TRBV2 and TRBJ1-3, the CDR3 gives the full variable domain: EPEVTQTPSHQVTQMGQEVILRCVPISNHLYFYWYRQILGQKVEFLVSFYNNEISEKSEIFDDQFSVERPDGSNFTLKIRSTKLEDSAMYFCASSVTAHSGNTIYFGEGSWLTVV.

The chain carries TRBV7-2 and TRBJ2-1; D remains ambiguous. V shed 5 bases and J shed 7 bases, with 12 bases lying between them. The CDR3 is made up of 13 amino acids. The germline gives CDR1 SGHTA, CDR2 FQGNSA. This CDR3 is CASSPPPANEQFF. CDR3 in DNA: TGTGCCAGCAGCCCCCCCCCAGCGAATGAGCAGTTCTTC.

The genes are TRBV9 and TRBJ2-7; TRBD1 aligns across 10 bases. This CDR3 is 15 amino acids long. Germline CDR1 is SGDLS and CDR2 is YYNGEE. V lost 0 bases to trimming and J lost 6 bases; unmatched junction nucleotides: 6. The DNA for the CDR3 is TGTGCCAGCAGCGTAGCTGGGGGACAGGGGTTCGAGCAGTACTTC. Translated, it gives CASSVAGGQGFEQYF.

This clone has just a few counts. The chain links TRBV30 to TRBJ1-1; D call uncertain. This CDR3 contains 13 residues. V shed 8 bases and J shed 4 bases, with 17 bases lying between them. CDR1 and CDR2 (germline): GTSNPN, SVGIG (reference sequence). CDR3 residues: CARAPVRGTEAFF. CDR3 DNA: TGTGCCCGAGCTCCGGTTCGTGGCACTGAAGCTTTCTTT.

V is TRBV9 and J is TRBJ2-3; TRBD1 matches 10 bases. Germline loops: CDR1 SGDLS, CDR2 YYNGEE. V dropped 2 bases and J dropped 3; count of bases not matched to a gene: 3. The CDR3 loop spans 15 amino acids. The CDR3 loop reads CASSVRDRGTDTQYF. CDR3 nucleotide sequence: TGTGCCAGCAGCGTCCGGGACAGGGGTACAGATACGCAGTATTTT.

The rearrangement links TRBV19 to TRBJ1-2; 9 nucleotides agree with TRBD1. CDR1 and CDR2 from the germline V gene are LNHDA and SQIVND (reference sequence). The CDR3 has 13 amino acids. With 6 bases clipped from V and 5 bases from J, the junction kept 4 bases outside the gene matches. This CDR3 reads CASRGTGIYGYTF. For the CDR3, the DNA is TGTGCCAGTAGAGGGACAGGGATTTATGGCTACACCTTC.

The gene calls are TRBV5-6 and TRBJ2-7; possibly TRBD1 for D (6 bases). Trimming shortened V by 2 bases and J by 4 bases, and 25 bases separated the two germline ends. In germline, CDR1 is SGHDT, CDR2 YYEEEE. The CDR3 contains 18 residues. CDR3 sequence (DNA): TGTGCCAGCAGCTTAGCTCCCAGTGGTAGGACAGAAGATTACGAGCAGTACTTC. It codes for CASSLAPSGRTEDYEQYF.

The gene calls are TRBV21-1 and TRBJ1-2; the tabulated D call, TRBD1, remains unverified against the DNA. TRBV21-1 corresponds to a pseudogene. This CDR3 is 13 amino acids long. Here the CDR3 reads CASKAGGLYGYTF. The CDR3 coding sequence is TGTGCCAGCAAGGCAGGGGGCCTCTATGGCTACACCTTC.

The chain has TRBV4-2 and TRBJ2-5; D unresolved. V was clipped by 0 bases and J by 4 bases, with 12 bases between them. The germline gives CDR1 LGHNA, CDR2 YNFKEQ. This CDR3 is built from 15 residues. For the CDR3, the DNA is TGTGCCAGCAGCCAAGAACAACGGGTCGGAGAGACCCAGTACTTC. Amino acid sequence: CASSQEQRVGETQYF.

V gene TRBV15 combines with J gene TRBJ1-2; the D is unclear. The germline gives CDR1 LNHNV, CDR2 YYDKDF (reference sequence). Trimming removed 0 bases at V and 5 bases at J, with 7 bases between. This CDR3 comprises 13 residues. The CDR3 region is CATSRDRYYGYTF. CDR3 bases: TGTGCCACCAGCAGAGATCGGTATTATGGCTACACCTTC.

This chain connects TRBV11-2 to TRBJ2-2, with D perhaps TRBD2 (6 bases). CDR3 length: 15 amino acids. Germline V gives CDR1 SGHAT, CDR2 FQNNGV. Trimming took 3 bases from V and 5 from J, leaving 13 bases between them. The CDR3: CASSLGDLVTGELFF. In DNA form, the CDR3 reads TGTGCCAGCAGCTTGGGGGACTTAGTTACCGGGGAGCTGTTTTTT. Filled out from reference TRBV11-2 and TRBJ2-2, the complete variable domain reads EAGVAQSPRYKIIEKRQSVAFWCNPISGHATLYWYQQILGQGPKLLIQFQNNGVVDDSQLPKDRFSAERLKGVDSTLKIQPAKLEDSAVYLCASSLGDLVTGELFFGEGSRLTVL.

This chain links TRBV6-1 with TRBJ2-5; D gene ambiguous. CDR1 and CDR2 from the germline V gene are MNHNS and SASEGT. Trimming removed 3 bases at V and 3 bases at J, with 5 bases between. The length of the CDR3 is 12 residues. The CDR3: CASSELKETQYF. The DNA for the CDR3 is TGTGCCAGCAGTGAGCTAAAAGAGACCCAGTACTTC.

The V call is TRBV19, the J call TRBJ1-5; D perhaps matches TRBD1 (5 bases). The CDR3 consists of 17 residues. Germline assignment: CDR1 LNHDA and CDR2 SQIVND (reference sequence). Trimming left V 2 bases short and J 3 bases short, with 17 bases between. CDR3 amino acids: CASSINRGIQVNQPQHF. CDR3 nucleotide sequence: TGTGCCAGTAGTATAAACCGGGGGATTCAAGTCAATCAGCCCCAGCATTTT.

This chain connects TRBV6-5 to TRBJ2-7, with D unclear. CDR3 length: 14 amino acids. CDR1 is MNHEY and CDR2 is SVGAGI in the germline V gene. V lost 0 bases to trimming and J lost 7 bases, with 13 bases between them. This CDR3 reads CASSYSTARVEQYF. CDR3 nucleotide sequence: TGTGCCAGCAGTTACTCGACGGCCCGGGTTGAGCAGTACTTC.

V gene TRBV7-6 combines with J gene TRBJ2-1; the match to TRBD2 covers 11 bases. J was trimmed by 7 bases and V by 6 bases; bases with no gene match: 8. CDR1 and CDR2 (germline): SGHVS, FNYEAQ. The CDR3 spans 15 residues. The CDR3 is CASSPLAGGGNEQFF. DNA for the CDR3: TGTGCCAGCAGTCCCCTAGCGGGAGGAGGGAATGAGCAGTTCTTC.

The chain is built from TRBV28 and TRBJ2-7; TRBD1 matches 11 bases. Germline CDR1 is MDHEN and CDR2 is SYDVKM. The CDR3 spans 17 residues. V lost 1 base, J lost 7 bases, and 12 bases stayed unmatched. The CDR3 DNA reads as TGTGCCAGCAGTTTATTAAGTTACCAGGACAGGGGGCATGAGCAGTACTTC. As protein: CASSLLSYQDRGHEQYF.

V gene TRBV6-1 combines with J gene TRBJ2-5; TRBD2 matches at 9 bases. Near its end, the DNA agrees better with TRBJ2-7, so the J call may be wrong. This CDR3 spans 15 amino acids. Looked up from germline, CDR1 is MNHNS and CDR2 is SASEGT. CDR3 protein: CASSEALAGPYEQYF. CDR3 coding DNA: TGTGCCAGCAGTGAAGCGCTAGCGGGACCTTACGAGCAGTACTTC.